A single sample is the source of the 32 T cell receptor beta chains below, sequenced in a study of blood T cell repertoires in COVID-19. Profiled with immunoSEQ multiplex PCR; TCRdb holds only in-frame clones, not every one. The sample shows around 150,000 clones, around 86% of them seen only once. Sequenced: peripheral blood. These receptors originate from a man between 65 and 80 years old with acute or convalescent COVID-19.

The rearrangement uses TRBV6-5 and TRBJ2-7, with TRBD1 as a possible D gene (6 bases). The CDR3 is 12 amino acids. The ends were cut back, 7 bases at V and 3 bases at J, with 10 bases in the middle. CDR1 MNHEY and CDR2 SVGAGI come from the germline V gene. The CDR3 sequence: CASKGDRYEQYF. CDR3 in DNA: TGTGCCAGCAAGGGGGATCGCTACGAGCAGTACTTC.

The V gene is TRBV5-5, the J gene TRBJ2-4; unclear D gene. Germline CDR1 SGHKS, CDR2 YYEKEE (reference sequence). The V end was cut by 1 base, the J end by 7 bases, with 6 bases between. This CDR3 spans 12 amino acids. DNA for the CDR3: TGTGCCAGCAGCTTGATCGGGAACATTCAGTACTTC. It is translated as CASSLIGNIQYF. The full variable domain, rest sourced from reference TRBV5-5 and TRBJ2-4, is DAGVTQSPTHLIKTRGQQVTLRCSPISGHKSVSWYQQVLGQGPQFIFQYYEKEERGRGNFPDRFSARQFPNYSSELNVNALLLGDSALYLCASSLIGNIQYFGAGTRLSVL.

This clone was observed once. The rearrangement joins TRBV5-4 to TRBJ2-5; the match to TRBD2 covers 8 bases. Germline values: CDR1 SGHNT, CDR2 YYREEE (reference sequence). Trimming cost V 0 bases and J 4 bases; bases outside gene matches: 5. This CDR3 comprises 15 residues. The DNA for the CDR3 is TGTGCCAGCAGCTTGGTAGGTCTAGCGGGAGAGACCCAGTACTTC. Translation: CASSLVGLAGETQYF.

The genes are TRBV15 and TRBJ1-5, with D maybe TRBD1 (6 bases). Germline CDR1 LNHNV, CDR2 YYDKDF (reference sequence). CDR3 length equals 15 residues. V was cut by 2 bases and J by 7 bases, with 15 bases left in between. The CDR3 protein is CATSRHTGLIQPQHF. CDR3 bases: TGTGCCACCAGCAGACATACAGGGTTAATCCAGCCCCAGCATTTT.

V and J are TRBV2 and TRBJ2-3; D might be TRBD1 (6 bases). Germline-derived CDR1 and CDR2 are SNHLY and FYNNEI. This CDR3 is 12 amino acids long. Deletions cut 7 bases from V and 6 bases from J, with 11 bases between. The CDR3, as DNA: TGTGCCAGCAATACAGGGTCGGATACGCAGTATTTT. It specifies CASNTGSDTQYF.

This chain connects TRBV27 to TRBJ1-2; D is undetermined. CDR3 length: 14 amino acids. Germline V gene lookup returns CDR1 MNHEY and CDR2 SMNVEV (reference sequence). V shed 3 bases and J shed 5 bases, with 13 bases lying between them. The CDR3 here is CASSFLASGYGYTF. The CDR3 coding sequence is TGTGCCAGCAGTTTTTTAGCGAGCGGATATGGCTACACCTTC.

As DNA, the CDR3 is TGCGCCAGCTACCCCGGCCAGCGGGAGACCGGGGAGCTGTTTTTT. Its protein is CASYPGQRETGELFF. The J gene is TRBJ2-2, the V gene TRBV5-1, with 8 bases aligning to TRBD2. Germline V gene lookup returns CDR1 SGHRS and CDR2 YFSETQ. This CDR3 contains 15 residues. Unmatched junction bases numbered 10, after V lost 7 bases and J lost 5 bases.

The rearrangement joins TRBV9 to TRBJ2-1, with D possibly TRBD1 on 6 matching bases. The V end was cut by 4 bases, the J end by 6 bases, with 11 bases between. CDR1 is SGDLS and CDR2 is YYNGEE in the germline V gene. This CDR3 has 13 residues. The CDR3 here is CASSSSRGNEQFF. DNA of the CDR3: TGTGCCAGCAGCTCCTCCAGGGGCAATGAGCAGTTCTTC.

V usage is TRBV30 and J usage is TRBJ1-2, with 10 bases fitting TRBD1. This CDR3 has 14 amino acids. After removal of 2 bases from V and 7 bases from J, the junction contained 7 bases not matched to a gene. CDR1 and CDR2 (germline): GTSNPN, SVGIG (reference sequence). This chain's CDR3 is CAWSSGTGDGGYTF. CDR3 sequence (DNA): TGTGCCTGGAGTTCGGGGACAGGGGACGGTGGCTACACCTTC.

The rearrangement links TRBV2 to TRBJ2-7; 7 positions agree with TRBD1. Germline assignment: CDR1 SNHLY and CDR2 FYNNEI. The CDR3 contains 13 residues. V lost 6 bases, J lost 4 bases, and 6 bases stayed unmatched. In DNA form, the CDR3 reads TGTGCCAGCAGGGCCGGGACAGCTTACGAGCAGTACTTC. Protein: CASRAGTAYEQYF.

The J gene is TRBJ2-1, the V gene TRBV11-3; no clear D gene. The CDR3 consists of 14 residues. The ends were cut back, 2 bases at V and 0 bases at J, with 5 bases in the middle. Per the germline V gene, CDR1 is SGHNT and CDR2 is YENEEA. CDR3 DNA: TGTGCCAGCAGCTTAAGCCACTCCTACAATGAGCAGTTCTTC. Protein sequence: CASSLSHSYNEQFF.

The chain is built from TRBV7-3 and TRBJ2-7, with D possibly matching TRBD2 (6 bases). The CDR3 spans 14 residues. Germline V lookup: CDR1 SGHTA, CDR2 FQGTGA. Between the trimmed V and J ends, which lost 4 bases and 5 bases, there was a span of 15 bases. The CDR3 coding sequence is TGTGCCAGCAGCTCGGAGGGCCCCCCTGACGAGCAGTACTTC. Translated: CASSSEGPPDEQYF.

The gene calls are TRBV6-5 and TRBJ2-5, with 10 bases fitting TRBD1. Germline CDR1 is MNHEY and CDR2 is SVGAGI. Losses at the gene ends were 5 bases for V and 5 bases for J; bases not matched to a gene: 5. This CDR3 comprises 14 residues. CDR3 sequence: CASSRTGGSETQYF. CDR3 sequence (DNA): TGTGCCAGCAGTCGGACAGGGGGAAGCGAGACCCAGTACTTC.

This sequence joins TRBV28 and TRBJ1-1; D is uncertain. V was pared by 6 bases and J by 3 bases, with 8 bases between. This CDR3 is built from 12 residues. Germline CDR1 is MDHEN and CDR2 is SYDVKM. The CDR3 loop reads CASSVGDTEAFF. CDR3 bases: TGTGCCAGCAGCGTCGGGGACACTGAAGCTTTCTTT. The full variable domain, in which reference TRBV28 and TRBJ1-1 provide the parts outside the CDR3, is DVKVTQSSRYLVKRTGEKVFLECVQDMDHENMFWYRQDPGLGLRLIYFSYDVKMKEKGDIPEGYSVSREKKERFSLILESASTNQTSMYLCASSVGDTEAFFGQGTRLTVV.

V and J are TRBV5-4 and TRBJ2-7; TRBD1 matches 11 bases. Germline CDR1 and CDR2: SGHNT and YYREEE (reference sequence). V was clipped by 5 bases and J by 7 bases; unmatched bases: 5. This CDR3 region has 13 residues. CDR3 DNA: TGTGCCAGCAGGCGGACAGGGGGCTGGGAGCAGTACTTC. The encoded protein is CASRRTGGWEQYF.

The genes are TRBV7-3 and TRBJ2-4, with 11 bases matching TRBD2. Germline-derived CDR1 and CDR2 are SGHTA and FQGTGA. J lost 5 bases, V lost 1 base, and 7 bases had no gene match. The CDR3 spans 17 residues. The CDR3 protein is CASSLNPTSGTQNIQYF. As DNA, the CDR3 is TGTGCCAGCAGCTTAAATCCGACTAGCGGGACACAAAACATTCAGTACTTC.

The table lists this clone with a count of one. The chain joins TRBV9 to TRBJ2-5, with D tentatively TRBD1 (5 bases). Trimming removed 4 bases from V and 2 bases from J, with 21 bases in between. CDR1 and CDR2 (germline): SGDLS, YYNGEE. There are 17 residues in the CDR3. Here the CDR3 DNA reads TGTGCCAGCAGCCCAGGCGACAGACAATCCATACAAGAGACCCAGTACTTC. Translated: CASSPGDRQSIQETQYF.

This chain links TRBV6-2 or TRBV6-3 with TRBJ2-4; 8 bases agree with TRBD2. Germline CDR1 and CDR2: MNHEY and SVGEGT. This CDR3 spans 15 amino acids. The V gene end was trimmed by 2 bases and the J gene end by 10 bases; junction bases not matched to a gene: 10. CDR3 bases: TGTGCCAGCAGTTACGGGGTCGGGAGGGGGGGAATTCAGTACTTC. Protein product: CASSYGVGRGGIQYF.

The CDR3 region is CASSKGQGYEQYF. DNA for the CDR3: TGTGCCAGCAGCAAAGGTCAGGGATACGAGCAGTACTTC. The genes are TRBV21-1 and TRBJ2-7; TRBD1 was called by the table and not checked on the DNA. TRBV21-1 corresponds to a pseudogene. CDR3 length: 13 residues.

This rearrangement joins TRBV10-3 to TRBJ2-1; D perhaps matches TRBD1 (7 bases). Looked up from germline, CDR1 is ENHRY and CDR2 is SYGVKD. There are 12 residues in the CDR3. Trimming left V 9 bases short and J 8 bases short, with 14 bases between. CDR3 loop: CAIRQGGDEQFF. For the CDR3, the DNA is TGTGCCATTAGACAGGGAGGCGATGAGCAGTTCTTC.

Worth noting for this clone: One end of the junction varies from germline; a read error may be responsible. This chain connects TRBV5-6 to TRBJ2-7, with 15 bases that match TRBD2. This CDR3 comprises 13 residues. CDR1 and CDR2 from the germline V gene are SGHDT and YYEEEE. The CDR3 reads CASSPGTSGRLNF. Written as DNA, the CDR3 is TGTGCCAGCAGCCCCGGGACTAGCGGGAGGTTGAACTTC.

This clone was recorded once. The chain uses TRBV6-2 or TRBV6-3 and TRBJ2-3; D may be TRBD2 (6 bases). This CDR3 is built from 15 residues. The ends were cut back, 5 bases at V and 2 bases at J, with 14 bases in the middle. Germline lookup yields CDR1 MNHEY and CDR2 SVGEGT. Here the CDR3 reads CASSRGTPYTDTQYF. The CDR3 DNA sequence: TGTGCCAGCAGTCGTGGGACTCCTTACACAGATACGCAGTATTTT.

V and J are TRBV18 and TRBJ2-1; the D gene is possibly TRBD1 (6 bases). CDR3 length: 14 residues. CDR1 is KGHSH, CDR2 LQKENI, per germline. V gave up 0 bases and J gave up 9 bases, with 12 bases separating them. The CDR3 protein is CASSPPPGASEQFF. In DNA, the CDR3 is TGTGCCAGCTCACCACCCCCAGGGGCGAGTGAGCAGTTCTTC.

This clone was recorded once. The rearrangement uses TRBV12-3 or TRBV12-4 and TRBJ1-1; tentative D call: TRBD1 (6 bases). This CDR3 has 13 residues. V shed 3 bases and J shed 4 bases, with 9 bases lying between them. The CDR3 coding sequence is TGTGCCAGCAGTTTTACAGGGCGCACTGAAGCTTTCTTT. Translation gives CASSFTGRTEAFF.

CDR3 loop: CASSMTSGPDQETQYF. DNA for the CDR3: TGTGCCAGCAGCATGACTAGCGGTCCGGACCAAGAGACCCAGTACTTC. V gene TRBV28 combines with J gene TRBJ2-5; 9 nucleotides align to TRBD2. The V segment lost 6 bases and the J segment 0 bases; nucleotides outside the gene matches: 8. CDR1 is MDHEN and CDR2 is SYDVKM in the germline V gene. The CDR3 totals 16 residues.

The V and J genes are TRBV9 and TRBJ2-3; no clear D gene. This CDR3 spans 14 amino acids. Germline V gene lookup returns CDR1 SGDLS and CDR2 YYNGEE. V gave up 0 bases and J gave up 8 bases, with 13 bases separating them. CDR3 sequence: CASSVGSATSTQYF. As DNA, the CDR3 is TGTGCCAGCAGCGTAGGAAGCGCTACCAGTACGCAGTATTTT.

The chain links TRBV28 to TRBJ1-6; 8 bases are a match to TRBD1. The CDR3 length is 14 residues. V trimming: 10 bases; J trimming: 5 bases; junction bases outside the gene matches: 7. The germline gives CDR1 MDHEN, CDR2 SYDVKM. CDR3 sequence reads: CATQDRADNSPLHF. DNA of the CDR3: TGTGCCACCCAGGACAGGGCGGATAATTCACCCCTCCACTTT.

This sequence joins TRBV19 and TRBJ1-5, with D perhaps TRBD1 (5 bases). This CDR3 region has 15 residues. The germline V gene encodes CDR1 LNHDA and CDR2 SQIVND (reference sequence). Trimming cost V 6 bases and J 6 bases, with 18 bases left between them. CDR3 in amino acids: CASSTPPGPGQPQHF. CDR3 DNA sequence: TGTGCCAGTAGCACCCCTCCAGGGCCGGGTCAGCCCCAGCATTTT.

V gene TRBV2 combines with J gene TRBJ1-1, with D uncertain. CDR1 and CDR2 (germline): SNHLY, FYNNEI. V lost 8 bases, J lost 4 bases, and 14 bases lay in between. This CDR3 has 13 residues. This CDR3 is CASCSGAGTEAFF. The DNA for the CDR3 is TGTGCCAGCTGCTCCGGAGCGGGCACTGAAGCTTTCTTT.

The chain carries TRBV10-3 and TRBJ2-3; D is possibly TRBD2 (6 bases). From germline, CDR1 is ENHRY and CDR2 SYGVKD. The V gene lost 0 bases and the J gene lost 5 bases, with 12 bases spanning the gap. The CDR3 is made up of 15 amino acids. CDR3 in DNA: TGTGCCATCAGTGAGTCTCCGGGAGCCGGAGATACGCAGTATTTT. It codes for CAISESPGAGDTQYF.

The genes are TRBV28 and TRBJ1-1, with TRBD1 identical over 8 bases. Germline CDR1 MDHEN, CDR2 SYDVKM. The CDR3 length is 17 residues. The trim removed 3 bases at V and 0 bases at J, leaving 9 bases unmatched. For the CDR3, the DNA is TGTGCCAGCAGTTTTCGACTCCGGACAGGGATGAACACTGAAGCTTTCTTT. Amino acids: CASSFRLRTGMNTEAFF.

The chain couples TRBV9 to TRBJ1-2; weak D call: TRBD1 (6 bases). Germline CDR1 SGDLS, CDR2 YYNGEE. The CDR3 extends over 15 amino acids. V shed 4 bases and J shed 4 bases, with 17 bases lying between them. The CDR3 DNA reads TGTGCCAGCAGCCTTAGCGGGACAATTGGCTATGGCTACACCTTC. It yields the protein CASSLSGTIGYGYTF.